This TCR beta chain was identified during a study of blood T cell repertoires in COVID-19. This CDR3 region has 13 residues. The V gene's germline CDR1 is MGHDK and CDR2 SYGVNS. The V gene lost 5 bases and the J gene lost 2 bases, with 9 bases spanning the gap. Produced via immunoSEQ multiplex PCR; TCRdb's table is partial and in-frame only. This table has around 180,000 clones, 70% to 90% appearing once. This receptor was obtained from a person aged 65-85 years with COVID-19, enrolled during active disease. This chain uses TRBV25-1 with TRBJ1-2, with D hard to call. Material: peripheral blood. For the CDR3, the DNA is TGTGCCAGCAGTACCCCCCGGAACTATGGCTACACCTTC. Its translation is CASSTPRNYGYTF.